One and the same sample provided the 22 T cell receptor beta chains below, sequenced in a study of cytomegalovirus exposure and HLA in healthy donors. The PCR had 60 Vbeta and 13 Jbeta primers. Measured with immunoSEQ multiplex PCR; TCRdb has only the in-frame clones, and not every one. Here the sample spans approximately 110,000 clones, roughly 15% being singletons. Specimen: PBMCs. The receptor source for this set is a woman in her late teens or twenties in good health and CMV-seronegative.

This clone was seen a handful of times. The rearrangement uses TRBV30 and TRBJ1-1, with 9 bases matching TRBD1. Germline V gene data show CDR1 as GTSNPN and CDR2 as SVGIG (reference sequence). J gave up 4 bases and V 0 bases, and 6 bases lay outside the gene matches. The CDR3 contains 15 residues. As DNA, the CDR3 is TGTGCCTGGAGTGTATCACAGGGGGCGGGCACTGAAGCTTTCTTT. It translates to CAWSVSQGAGTEAFF.

Concerning this clone itself: The sample contains more than one DNA sequence encoding this CDR3. The chain couples TRBV29-1 to TRBJ1-2; 11 nucleotides agree with TRBD1. The V gene end was trimmed by 6 bases and the J gene end by 0 bases; junction bases not matched to a gene: 0. This CDR3 spans 13 amino acids. Looked up from germline, CDR1 is SQVTM and CDR2 is ANQGSEA. The CDR3 loop reads CSVGQGANYGYTF. DNA for the CDR3: TGCAGCGTGGGACAGGGGGCTAACTATGGCTACACCTTC.

This rearrangement joins TRBV9 to TRBJ2-5; D gene uncertain. The germline V and J ends were trimmed by 0 bases and 5 bases, with 14 bases remaining between them. Germline assignment: CDR1 SGDLS and CDR2 YYNGEE. The CDR3 is 15 amino acids. The CDR3 DNA is TGTGCCAGCAGCGTAGTCCCAAGCCCCGGGGAGACCCAGTACTTC. It yields the protein CASSVVPSPGETQYF.

This clone was detected a few times. V usage is TRBV29-1 and J usage is TRBJ1-4, with D unresolved. With 6 bases removed from V and 8 bases from J, the gap between germline ends came to 10 bases. The CDR3 runs 11 residues. Germline CDR1 reads SQVTM; CDR2 reads ANQGSEA. CDR3: CSVDDNEKLFF. Written as DNA, the CDR3 is TGCAGCGTAGACGACAACGAAAAACTGTTTTTT. Variable domain in full (rest from reference TRBV29-1 and TRBJ1-4): SAVISQKPSRDICQRGTSLTIQCQVDSQVTMMFWYRQQPGQSLTLIATANQGSEATYESGFVIDKFPISRPNLTFSTLTVSNMSPEDSSIYLCSVDDNEKLFFGSGTQLSVL.

The chain is built from TRBV2 and TRBJ2-7; 9 nucleotides line up with TRBD2. Per the germline V gene, CDR1 is SNHLY and CDR2 is FYNNEI. The V and J ends lost 8 bases and 0 bases, in that order; junction bases with no gene match: 8. The CDR3 totals 15 residues. CDR3 residues: CASRAGGVRSYEQYF. The CDR3 nucleotides read TGTGCCAGCCGGGCGGGAGGGGTTCGCTCCTACGAGCAGTACTTC.

This clone has more than one count but fewer than ten. This chain links TRBV4-2 with TRBJ2-1; a weak D match, TRBD2 (5 bases). The germline gives CDR1 LGHNA, CDR2 YNFKEQ. V was shortened by 1 base and J by 8 bases, with 9 bases between the two germline ends. The CDR3 consists of 13 residues. The CDR3 DNA reads as TGTGCCAGCAGCCAAGGAGGGATCGATGAGCAGTTCTTC. This codes for CASSQGGIDEQFF.

This sequence joins TRBV9 and TRBJ1-1; D gene ambiguous. The germline V and J ends were trimmed by 0 bases and 3 bases, with 9 bases remaining between them. Per the germline V gene, CDR1 is SGDLS and CDR2 is YYNGEE. The CDR3 has 14 residues. CDR3 loop: CASSVGGGDTEAFF. CDR3 coding DNA: TGTGCCAGCAGCGTAGGCGGCGGTGACACTGAAGCTTTCTTT.

This clone turned up a few times. The chain employs TRBV16 and TRBJ1-5; 11 nucleotides line up with TRBD1. This CDR3 region has 15 residues. Trimming removed 6 bases from V and 3 bases from J; junction bases left unmatched: 4. CDR1 KGHSY and CDR2 FQNENV come from the germline V gene. CDR3 nucleotides: TGTGCCAGCAGGGACAGGGGGCTGGACAATCAGCCCCAGCATTTT. It translates to CASRDRGLDNQPQHF.

In regard to this clone: An end of the junction differs from the germline gene, which may be a read error. The chain recombines TRBV2 with TRBJ2-7; 11 nucleotides agree with TRBD1. Germline V CDR1 and CDR2: SNHLY, FYNNEI. This CDR3 is 14 amino acids long. CDR3 nucleotide sequence: TGTGCCAGCAGCCAACTATTAGTCGGGGGACAGGGGGACTTC. This gives the protein CASSQLLVGGQGDF.

V usage is TRBV5-5 and J usage is TRBJ2-3; TRBD1 aligns across 7 bases. This CDR3 comprises 15 residues. J gave up 3 bases and V 4 bases, and 8 bases lay outside the gene matches. Germline V lookup: CDR1 SGHKS, CDR2 YYEKEE (reference sequence). The CDR3 protein is CASSPGTARTDTQYF. The CDR3, as DNA: TGTGCCAGCAGCCCAGGGACAGCGAGGACAGATACGCAGTATTTT.

This chain uses TRBV19 with TRBJ1-1, with D maybe TRBD1 (5 bases). Deletions cut 4 bases from V and 0 bases from J, with 12 bases between. Germline CDR1 and CDR2: LNHDA and SQIVND (reference sequence). The CDR3 runs to 15 residues. CDR3 nucleotide sequence: TGTGCCAGTAGTAAAAGGGCAGGGATGAACACTGAAGCTTTCTTT. Translated: CASSKRAGMNTEAFF.

The chain combines TRBV7-9 with TRBJ1-4; D uncertain. CDR3 length: 13 residues. Germline-derived CDR1 and CDR2 are SEHNR and FQNEAQ (reference sequence). V lost 4 bases to trimming and J lost 7 bases, with 10 bases between them. The CDR3: CASSSGPGEKLFF. In DNA, the CDR3 is TGTGCCAGCAGCTCAGGCCCCGGTGAAAAACTGTTTTTT.

A few counts support this clone. The chain links TRBV4-2 to TRBJ1-1; D gene uncertain. The germline V gene has CDR1 LGHNA and CDR2 YNFKEQ. CDR3 length: 15 residues. V dropped 1 base and J dropped 0 bases, with 9 bases sitting between them. The CDR3, as DNA: TGTGCCAGCAGCCAAGGAGCTGGGCTGAACACTGAAGCTTTCTTT. Residues: CASSQGAGLNTEAFF.

The chain is built from TRBV29-1 and TRBJ2-5; TRBD2 aligns across 10 bases. The J segment lost 7 bases and the V segment lost 4 bases, leaving 6 bases of the junction unmatched. Germline V gives CDR1 SQVTM, CDR2 ANQGSEA. This CDR3 is 13 amino acids long. CDR3 DNA: TGCAGCGTTGCTGAGCGGGGGGGCGCGACCCAGTACTTC. Its protein product is CSVAERGGATQYF.

This clone showed up just a few times. The rearrangement joins TRBV5-1 to TRBJ1-4, with D perhaps TRBD1 (6 bases). Trimming took off 4 bases at V and 8 bases at J, with 15 bases between the two ends. The CDR3 loop spans 14 amino acids. In germline, CDR1 is SGHRS, CDR2 YFSETQ. The CDR3 sequence is CASSQTGVGEKLFF. CDR3 DNA: TGCGCCAGCAGCCAGACAGGTGTGGGGGAAAAACTGTTTTTT.

This chain connects TRBV29-1 to TRBJ2-3; 12 bases match TRBD2. After removal of 6 bases from V and 6 bases from J, the junction contained 4 bases not matched to a gene. The germline V gene encodes CDR1 SQVTM and CDR2 ANQGSEA. CDR3 length equals 13 residues. CDR3 loop: CSVTGLAGDTQYF. The CDR3 DNA follows: TGCAGCGTCACGGGACTAGCGGGTGATACGCAGTATTTT.

V gene TRBV10-3 combines with J gene TRBJ1-1; D may be TRBD1 (6 bases). Trimming took 6 bases from V and 1 from J, leaving 12 bases between them. The length of the CDR3 is 14 residues. Germline V CDR1 and CDR2: ENHRY, SYGVKD. This CDR3 is CAIRDRISNTEAFF. The DNA for the CDR3 is TGTGCCATCAGGGACAGAATCTCGAACACTGAAGCTTTCTTT.

The chain combines TRBV27 with TRBJ2-2, with D tentatively TRBD2 (6 bases). V was pared by 3 bases and J by 7 bases, with 6 bases between. This CDR3 region has 12 residues. Germline lookup yields CDR1 MNHEY and CDR2 SMNVEV (reference sequence). CDR3 in amino acids: CASSLGGGELFF. The CDR3 DNA reads TGTGCCAGCAGTTTGGGGGGCGGGGAGCTGTTTTTT.

This clone was counted a few times. The CDR3 coding sequence is TGTGCCAGCAGTACACAGGGGGATCAGCCCCAGCATTTT. Encoded protein: CASSTQGDQPQHF. The V call is TRBV6-6, the J call TRBJ1-5, with 8 bases matching TRBD1. J lost 5 bases, V lost 5 bases, and 2 bases had no gene match. This CDR3 has 13 amino acids. Germline CDR1 is MNHNY and CDR2 is SVGAGI (reference sequence).

Only a few counts were recorded for this clone. The chain employs TRBV9 and TRBJ2-2, with 7 bases fitting TRBD2. Germline V gene lookup returns CDR1 SGDLS and CDR2 YYNGEE. This CDR3 has 16 amino acids. The V segment lost 3 bases and the J segment 3 bases; nucleotides outside the gene matches: 8. CDR3 protein: CASSARWGGHTGELFF. CDR3 coding DNA: TGTGCCAGCAGCGCCCGATGGGGGGGTCACACCGGGGAGCTGTTTTTT.

The chain is built from TRBV30 and TRBJ2-6; weak D call: TRBD1 (5 bases). In germline, CDR1 is GTSNPN, CDR2 SVGIG (reference sequence). CDR3 length equals 15 residues. Trimming took off 1 base at V and 0 bases at J, with 7 bases between the two ends. The CDR3 protein is CAWSGQFSGANVLTF. The CDR3 nucleotides read TGTGCCTGGAGTGGACAGTTCTCTGGGGCCAACGTCCTGACTTTC. Complete variable domain (other parts from reference TRBV30 and TRBJ2-6): SQTIHQWPATLVQPVGSPLSLECTVEGTSNPNLYWYRQAAGRGLQLLFYSVGIGQISSEVPQNLSASRPQDRQFILSSKKLLLSDSGFYLCAWSGQFSGANVLTFGAGSRLTVL.

This clone was observed a few times. The V gene is TRBV5-4, the J gene TRBJ2-5, with D possibly TRBD2 on 5 matching bases. From germline, CDR1 is SGHNT and CDR2 YYREEE (reference sequence). Trimming stripped 6 bases from V and 7 bases from J, with 16 bases between. The CDR3 is 13 amino acids. The CDR3 here is CASKSGKKGTQYF. CDR3 nucleotides: TGTGCCAGCAAGAGCGGCAAAAAGGGGACCCAGTACTTC.